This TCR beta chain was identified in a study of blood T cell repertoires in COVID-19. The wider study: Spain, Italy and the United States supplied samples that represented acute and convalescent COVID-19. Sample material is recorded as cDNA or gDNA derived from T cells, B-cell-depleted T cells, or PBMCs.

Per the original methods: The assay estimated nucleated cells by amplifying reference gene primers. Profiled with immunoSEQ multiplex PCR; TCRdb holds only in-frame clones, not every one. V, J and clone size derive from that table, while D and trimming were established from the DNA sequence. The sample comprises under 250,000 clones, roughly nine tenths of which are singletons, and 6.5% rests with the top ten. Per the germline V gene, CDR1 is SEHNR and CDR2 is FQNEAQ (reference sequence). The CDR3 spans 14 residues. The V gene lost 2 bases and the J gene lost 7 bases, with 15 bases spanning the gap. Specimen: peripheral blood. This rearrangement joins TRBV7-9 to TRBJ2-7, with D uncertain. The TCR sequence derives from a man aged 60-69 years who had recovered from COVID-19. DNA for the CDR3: TGTGCCAGCAGCTTATATAACCGCCACGAGGAGCAGTACTTC. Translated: CASSLYNRHEEQYF.